The 3 T cell receptor beta chains presented below share a single source sample, sequenced in a study of tumor-infiltrating lymphocytes in primary liver carcinoma. With around 450 ng total RNA as template and a constant-region primer, TCR beta cDNA was made. Libraries of TCR beta came from three nested multiplex PCR rounds with slightly modified ARM-PCR. The two initial PCR rounds, around 11 cycles each, used TRBV1-TRBV30 forward and C-beta reverse primers. TCRdb ran MiXCR on the multiplex PCR reads and lists one entry per CDR3 protein. This table holds 310,000 or so distinct CDR3 sequences, around 50% found once. The blood RNA (from unsorted whole blood) was obtained, and germline DNA was also extracted. Sequencing was performed on peripheral blood. These receptors were taken from a woman aged 25 to 39 with primary liver carcinoma and hepatitis B virus infection.

This clonotype has just a few counts. The V gene is TRBV6-6, the J gene TRBJ2-7; TRBD1 matches at 7 bases. The CDR3 spans 15 residues. Germline values: CDR1 MNHNY, CDR2 SVGAGI (reference sequence). The ends lost 7 bases at V and 3 bases at J; junction bases unmatched: 12. The CDR3 loop is CASTKLRDSIYEQYF. Written as DNA, the CDR3 is TGTGCCAGCACCAAACTCCGGGACAGCATCTACGAGCAGTACTTC.

To note about this clonotype: A much larger clone sits a single nucleotide away, making a read error possible. The CDR3 reads CASSQGKPGTQYF. The CDR3 DNA reads as TGCGCCAGCAGCCAAGGAAAACCAGGTACGCAGTATTTT. This rearrangement joins TRBV4-1 to TRBJ2-3; no clear D gene. V was trimmed by 1 base and J by 8 bases, leaving 10 bases between them. The CDR3 covers 13 residues. The germline V gene has CDR1 MGHRA and CDR2 YSYEKL.

Concerning this clonotype itself: One end of the junction fails to match germline, which may point to a read error. The chain links TRBV29-1 to TRBJ2-7, with D possibly being TRBD1 (6 bases). The germline V gene has CDR1 SQVTM and CDR2 ANQGSEA. The CDR3 runs 12 residues. Written as DNA, the CDR3 is TGTAACGTCCGACAGGATAGGATCGAGCAGTACTTC. Residues: CNVRQDRIEQYF.